The 9 T cell receptor beta chains reported below all come from one sample, sequenced in a study of PD-1 blockade in mismatch repair-deficient tumors. Sequencing used immunoSEQ multiplex PCR; TCRdb keeps in-frame clones, though not all of them. The data show some 48,000 clones, 77% seen once. The sequencing used PBMCs, collected before pembrolizumab treatment. The receptors derive from an adult with mismatch repair-deficient cancer.

This chain joins TRBV6-6 and TRBJ2-7, with D unclear. The CDR3 sequence is 13 residues long. V was shortened by 2 bases and J by 8 bases, with 13 bases between the two germline ends. The V gene's germline CDR1 is MNHNY and CDR2 SVGAGI (reference sequence). CDR3 protein: CASSYEKGRQQYF. DNA of the CDR3: TGTGCCAGCAGTTACGAGAAAGGGCGACAGCAGTACTTC.

This sequence joins TRBV5-1 and TRBJ1-1; D gene uncertain. This CDR3 has 13 residues. The V and J ends lost 6 bases and 1 base respectively, with 10 bases between them. The V gene's germline CDR1 is SGHRS and CDR2 YFSETQ. DNA for the CDR3: TGCGCCAGCATGGTGAGACAGAACACTGAAGCTTTCTTT. As protein: CASMVRQNTEAFF.

The chain recombines TRBV30 with TRBJ1-4; the D gene is possibly TRBD1 (6 bases). The CDR3 has 14 amino acids. V lost 1 base and J 0 bases, leaving 6 bases between the germline ends. Germline-derived CDR1 and CDR2 are GTSNPN and SVGIG (reference sequence). CDR3 sequence: CAWSAGATNEKLFF. The CDR3 region has the DNA TGTGCCTGGAGTGCAGGGGCAACTAATGAAAAACTGTTTTTT.

V usage is TRBV30 and J usage is TRBJ2-6; D call uncertain. The CDR3 has 13 residues. V was pared by 3 bases and J by 4 bases, with 7 bases between. Germline V gene sequence: CDR1 GTSNPN, CDR2 SVGIG (reference sequence). For the CDR3, the DNA is TGTGCCTGGAGAGCCCCGGGGGCCAACGTCCTGACTTTC. Its translation is CAWRAPGANVLTF.

CDR3 DNA sequence: TGTGCCAGCCGCGGGAGGGCGGGAGATACGCAGTATTTT. Amino acid sequence: CASRGRAGDTQYF. This chain joins TRBV7-9 and TRBJ2-3; TRBD2 matches at 9 bases. This CDR3 contains 13 residues. The germline V gene has CDR1 SEHNR and CDR2 FQNEAQ (reference sequence). Trimming cost V 8 bases and J 5 bases; bases outside gene matches: 5.

The rearrangement uses TRBV30 and TRBJ2-2; D gene unclear. Trimming took 1 base from V and 2 from J, leaving 11 bases between them. The CDR3 covers 15 residues. Germline lookup yields CDR1 GTSNPN and CDR2 SVGIG (reference sequence). CDR3 residues: CAWSGYATNTGELFF. The CDR3 region has the DNA TGTGCCTGGAGTGGGTATGCAACAAACACCGGGGAGCTGTTTTTT.

The chain employs TRBV10-3 and TRBJ2-7, with TRBD1 as a possible D gene (6 bases). Between the trimmed V and J ends, which lost 9 bases and 5 bases, there was a span of 17 bases. This CDR3 is 13 amino acids long. Germline CDR1 reads ENHRY; CDR2 reads SYGVKD. The CDR3 nucleotides read TGTGCCATAACGGACAGCCTCTGGGACGAGCAGTACTTC. Its protein product is CAITDSLWDEQYF.

The gene calls are TRBV5-4 and TRBJ2-7; possible D gene TRBD1, 6 bases. Trimming cost V 4 bases and J 1 base, with 9 bases left between them. The CDR3 length is 13 residues. In germline, CDR1 is SGHNT, CDR2 YYREEE (reference sequence). The CDR3 is CASSQDSSYEQYF. In nucleotides, the CDR3 is TGTGCCAGCAGCCAGGACAGTTCCTACGAGCAGTACTTC.

The chain carries TRBV13 and TRBJ2-7; D possibly matches TRBD1 or TRBD2 (5 bases each). Germline CDR1 is PRHDT and CDR2 is FYEKMQ (reference sequence). CDR3 size: 14 residues. Trimming pared 5 bases from V and 0 bases from J, leaving 11 bases between. The CDR3 DNA sequence: TGTGCCAGCAGCCCCCGGGACGTCTCCTACGAGCAGTACTTC. As protein: CASSPRDVSYEQYF. The entire variable domain, with the rest obtained from reference TRBV13 and TRBJ2-7, is as follows: AAGVIQSPRHLIKEKRETATLKCYPIPRHDTVYWYQQGPGQDPQFLISFYEKMQSDKGSIPDRFSAQQFSDYHSELNMSSLELGDSALYFCASSPRDVSYEQYFGPGTRLTVT.